This T cell receptor (beta chain) is drawn from a study of T cell responses to AZD1222 COVID-19 vaccine (dated by TCRdb to the early 2020s). Study-wide context: TCR sequencing was performed for roughly 250 trial participants, of whom some 200 were given two doses of AZD1222 and approximately 25 were given two doses of MenACWY control vaccine. Trial participants were enrolled by age into subgroups of 18-55, 56-69 and 70-plus years, and approximately 150, 30 and 60 TCR-sequenced participants, respectively, were included in these subgroups. On the study overall, not on this receptor specifically: Because no day 14 peak-response samples were available, repertoires were characterized only after the peak T cell response. Spike-specific TCR breadth and depth rose significantly after two AZD1222 doses compared with day 0 and with MenACWY recipients. Conclusions about previously exposed vaccinees were limited because only 5 or 6 AZD1222 recipients were SARS-CoV-2 seropositive at baseline. CD4 TCRs associated with the vaccine covered the entire spike protein, and the dominant responses were in regions 160-218 and 743-854. In the small 56-69-year group, the increase in depth fell short of significance, most likely because of low power. Most participants were white British and females outnumbered males, and the authors suggested that clonal diversity may have been underestimated. Nearly half of unique spike-specific TCRs reportedly recognized epitopes outside regions mutated in the B.1.351 and B.1.1.7 variants.

The CDR3 regions of human TCRbeta chains were analyzed by immunosequencing. Per the original workflow: TCRs in the repertoires were matched against a reference library of SARS-CoV-2-specific TCRs that had been generated with the MIRA antigen-specificity platform. Breadth meant the fraction of unique TCRs that were SARS-CoV-2-associated, whereas depth meant the fraction of total T cells that were SARS-CoV-2-associated. Each spike-specific TCR was assigned to its reactive spike region and to a CD4 or CD8 class using the MIRA data. Log10-transformed breadth and depth values were compared by one-way ANOVA with Sidak's multiple comparisons tests. Not all clones reach the TCRdb copy of this immuneACCESS table, which keeps in-frame sequences only. Checked studies attribute under half of the gap to unresolved V genes and leave the rest unexplained. The DNA gave D and trimming, while V, J and clone size come from that table. The sample table lists roughly 77,000 clones, around 90% of them with a count of one. 4% to 5.5% of the sample lies in the top ten.

The CDR3 holds 16 amino acids from the cysteine to the phenylalanine. Solely the CDR3 DNA is kept, with 48 bases framed from the first base. Trimmed from V: 7 bases; trimmed from J: 0 bases; junction bases lacking a gene match: 8. In the germline V gene (reference sequence), CDR1 corresponds to LNHDA and CDR2 to SQIVND. What this sample's time point label stands for: baseline before first vaccination. The intended sense of this specimen's treatment or condition label: meningococcal conjugate vaccine given as trial control. The vaccinee samples were drawn from two UK trials, COV001 and COV002, one of which was a single-blind randomized controlled phase 2/3 trial testing AZD1222 (ChAdOx1 nCoV-19) in healthy adults. For TCRbeta chain sequencing, PBMC samples were collected from trial participants at day 0 and at day 28 after the second dose. A note on this clone: What this receptor recognizes is not known. No qualities accompany the bases; no much larger clone lies one base away.

The chain links TRBV19 with TRBJ1-5, with 8 junctional bases fitting TRBD1. This receptor was obtained from an adult in good health. The sample in question was peripheral blood, obtained on day 0 of MenACWY control vaccination. The encoded CDR3 is CASTTGAGGSNQPQHF. The DNA sequence follows: TGTGCCAGTACGACAGGGGCCGGGGGTAGCAATCAGCCCCAGCATTTT.